This TCR beta chain was obtained from a study of blood T cell repertoires in COVID-19. V lost 5 bases to trimming and J lost 6 bases; unmatched junction nucleotides: 8. The CDR3 contains 14 residues. Per the germline V gene, CDR1 is KGHDR and CDR2 is SFDVKD. Data came from immunoSEQ multiplex PCR; TCRdb stores just in-frame clones and leaves some out. The data show 120,000 or so clones, with around four fifths seen just once and over 9.5% held by the top ten. This chain links TRBV24-1 with TRBJ1-1; 7 bases fit TRBD1. The clonotype originates from a man aged 55 to 70 with acute or convalescent COVID-19. The sequencing sample was made of peripheral blood. CDR3 in DNA: TGTGCCACCAGTGGTTCGGGACAGTGGCCTGAAGCTTTCTTT. Translation: CATSGSGQWPEAFF.